These 11 T cell receptor beta chains were all obtained from the same sample, sequenced in a study of cytomegalovirus exposure and HLA in healthy donors. The study ran its PCR with 60 Vbeta and 13 Jbeta primers. Assay: immunoSEQ multiplex PCR; the TCRdb copy retains only in-frame clones and omits some. The table has over 200,000 clones, roughly 75% seen once. Sample: PBMCs. The receptors were sampled from a woman in her twenties or thirties in good health and CMV-seronegative.

The chain has TRBV11-2 and TRBJ2-6; D call uncertain. The CDR3 spans 15 residues. The germline gives CDR1 SGHAT, CDR2 FQNNGV. V lost 5 bases and J 0 bases, leaving 8 bases between the germline ends. The DNA for the CDR3 is TGTGCCAGCAGCCCCAGGCTCTCTGGGGCCAACGTCCTGACTTTC. Protein sequence: CASSPRLSGANVLTF.

The chain employs TRBV5-6 and TRBJ1-2; 8 nucleotides match TRBD1. The CDR3 is made up of 14 amino acids. J lost 7 bases, V lost 0 bases, and 5 bases had no gene match. The germline gives CDR1 SGHDT, CDR2 YYEEEE. The CDR3 protein is CASSLGQGAGGYTF. The CDR3 DNA reads TGTGCCAGCAGCTTGGGCCAGGGGGCTGGTGGCTACACCTTC.

The chain employs TRBV19 and TRBJ1-2, with D possibly being TRBD1 (6 bases). Trimming removed 7 bases from V and 4 bases from J, with 13 bases in between. Germline V CDR1 and CDR2: LNHDA, SQIVND (reference sequence). This CDR3 has 13 residues. CDR3 protein: CASMRGQLYGYTF. CDR3 DNA sequence: TGTGCCAGTATGAGAGGACAGCTCTATGGCTACACCTTC.

The rearrangement joins TRBV15 to TRBJ1-6; D is perhaps TRBD1 (6 bases). V was clipped by 2 bases and J by 7 bases, with 9 bases between them. CDR1 is LNHNV, CDR2 YYDKDF, per germline (reference sequence). The CDR3 runs 14 residues. CDR3 protein: CATSRQGLNSPLHF. CDR3 in DNA: TGTGCCACCAGCAGACAGGGGTTGAATTCACCCCTCCACTTT.

The CDR3 DNA reads TGTGCCAGCAGGCGTGGACAGGCAATGAACACTGAAGCTTTCTTT. Protein sequence: CASRRGQAMNTEAFF. The chain combines TRBV6-5 with TRBJ1-1; 7 nucleotides line up with TRBD1. This CDR3 is built from 15 residues. Germline V gene data show CDR1 as MNHEY and CDR2 as SVGAGI. V lost 6 bases, J lost 0 bases, and 7 bases stayed unmatched.

This clone came up once. V gene TRBV11-2 combines with J gene TRBJ2-5; possibly TRBD1 for D (5 bases). CDR1 and CDR2 from the germline V gene are SGHAT and FQNNGV. The CDR3 runs 16 residues. Trimming took off 7 bases at V and 5 bases at J, with 23 bases between the two ends. CDR3 amino acids: CASTLWPPGSGETQYF. CDR3 in DNA: TGTGCCAGCACCCTTTGGCCCCCGGGCTCAGGGGAGACCCAGTACTTC. The full variable domain, completed using reference TRBV11-2 and TRBJ2-5, is EAGVAQSPRYKIIEKRQSVAFWCNPISGHATLYWYQQILGQGPKLLIQFQNNGVVDDSQLPKDRFSAERLKGVDSTLKIQPAKLEDSAVYLCASTLWPPGSGETQYFGPGTRLLVL.

The chain recombines TRBV4-2 with TRBJ1-2, with D perhaps TRBD1 (6 bases). Trimming pared 0 bases from V and 5 bases from J, leaving 19 bases between. The V gene's germline CDR1 is LGHNA and CDR2 YNFKEQ. CDR3 length: 17 residues. The CDR3 protein is CASSQDLQGQISYGYTF. Here the CDR3 DNA reads TGTGCCAGCAGCCAAGACCTTCAAGGACAGATCTCGTATGGCTACACCTTC.

Only a few counts were recorded for this clone. V gene TRBV6-1 combines with J gene TRBJ2-2; unclear D gene. Deletions cut 0 bases from V and 5 bases from J, with 7 bases between. Germline assignment: CDR1 MNHNS and CDR2 SASEGT. The CDR3 has 14 amino acids. For the CDR3, the DNA is TGTGCCAGCAGTGAAGCGAGAGCTACCGGGGAGCTGTTTTTT. It specifies CASSEARATGELFF.

The gene calls are TRBV7-9 and TRBJ2-7; the D gene is possibly TRBD1 (7 bases). V dropped 0 bases and J dropped 5 bases, with 14 bases sitting between them. CDR1 is SEHNR, CDR2 FQNEAQ, per germline (reference sequence). The CDR3 totals 15 residues. The CDR3 sequence is CASSLARGVFNEQYF. CDR3 bases: TGTGCCAGCAGCTTAGCCAGGGGGGTATTCAACGAGCAGTACTTC.

V is TRBV5-4 and J is TRBJ2-5, with 9 bases aligning to TRBD2. The trim removed 5 bases at V and 11 bases at J, leaving 10 bases unmatched. CDR1 is SGHNT, CDR2 YYREEE, per germline (reference sequence). The CDR3 covers 13 residues. The DNA for the CDR3 is TGTGCCAGCAGTCACCCTAGCGGGGAGGGACAGTACTTC. Translated: CASSHPSGEGQYF.

This chain joins TRBV13 and TRBJ1-1; 8 bases line up with TRBD1. The V gene end was trimmed by 5 bases and the J gene end by 2 bases; junction bases not matched to a gene: 13. Germline V gene lookup returns CDR1 PRHDT and CDR2 FYEKMQ (reference sequence). CDR3 length: 17 residues. CDR3 DNA sequence: TGTGCCAGCAGCCCCGCGGACAGGGATGGGGCTAACACTGAAGCTTTCTTT. The encoded protein is CASSPADRDGANTEAFF.